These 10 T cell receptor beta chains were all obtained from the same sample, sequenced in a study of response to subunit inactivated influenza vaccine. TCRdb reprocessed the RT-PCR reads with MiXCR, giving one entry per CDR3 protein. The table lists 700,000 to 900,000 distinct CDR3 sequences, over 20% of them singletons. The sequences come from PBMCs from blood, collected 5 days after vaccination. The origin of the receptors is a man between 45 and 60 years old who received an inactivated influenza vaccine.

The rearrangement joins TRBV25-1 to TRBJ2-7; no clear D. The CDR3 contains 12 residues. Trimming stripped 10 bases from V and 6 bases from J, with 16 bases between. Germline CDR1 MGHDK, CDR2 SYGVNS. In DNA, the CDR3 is TGTGCCACCCGTTTCCCGCCGTCCGAGCAGTACTTC. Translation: CATRFPPSEQYF.

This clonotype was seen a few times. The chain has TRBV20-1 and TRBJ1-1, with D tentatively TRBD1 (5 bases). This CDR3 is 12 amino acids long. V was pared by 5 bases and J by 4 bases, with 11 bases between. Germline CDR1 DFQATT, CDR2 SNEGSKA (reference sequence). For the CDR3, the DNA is TGCAGTGCTTCGACAGAAGCCACTGAAGCTTTCTTT. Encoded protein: CSASTEATEAFF.

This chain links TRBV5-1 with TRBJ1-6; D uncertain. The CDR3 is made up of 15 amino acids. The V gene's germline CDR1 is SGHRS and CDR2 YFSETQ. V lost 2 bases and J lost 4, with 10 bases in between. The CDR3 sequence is CASSLADGYNSPLHF. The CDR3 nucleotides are TGCGCCAGCAGCTTAGCTGACGGGTATAATTCACCCCTCCACTTT.

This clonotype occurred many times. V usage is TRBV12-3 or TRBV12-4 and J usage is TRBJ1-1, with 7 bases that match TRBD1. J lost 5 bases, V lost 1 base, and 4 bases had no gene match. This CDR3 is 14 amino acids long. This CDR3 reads CASSLGTGVTEAFF. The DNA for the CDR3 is TGTGCCAGCAGTTTAGGGACAGGCGTGACTGAAGCTTTCTTT.

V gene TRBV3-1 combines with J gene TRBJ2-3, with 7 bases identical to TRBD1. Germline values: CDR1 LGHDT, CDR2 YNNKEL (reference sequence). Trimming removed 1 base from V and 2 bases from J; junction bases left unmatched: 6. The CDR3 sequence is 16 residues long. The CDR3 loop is CASSQGWTGDTDTQYF. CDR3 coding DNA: TGTGCCAGCAGCCAAGGGTGGACAGGAGACACAGATACGCAGTATTTT.

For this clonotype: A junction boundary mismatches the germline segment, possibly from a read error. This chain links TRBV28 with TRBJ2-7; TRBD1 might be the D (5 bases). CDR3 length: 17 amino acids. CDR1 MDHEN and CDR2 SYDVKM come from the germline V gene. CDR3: CATSNTPNSRVPYEQYF. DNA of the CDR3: TGTGCCACCAGTAATACCCCAAACTCCAGGGTGCCTTACGAGCAGTACTTC.

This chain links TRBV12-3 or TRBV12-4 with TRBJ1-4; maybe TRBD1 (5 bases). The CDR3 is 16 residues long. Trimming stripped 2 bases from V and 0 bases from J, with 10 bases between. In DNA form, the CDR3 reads TGTGCCAGCAGTTTATGGGACCTTGCAACTAATGAAAAACTGTTTTTT. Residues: CASSLWDLATNEKLFF.

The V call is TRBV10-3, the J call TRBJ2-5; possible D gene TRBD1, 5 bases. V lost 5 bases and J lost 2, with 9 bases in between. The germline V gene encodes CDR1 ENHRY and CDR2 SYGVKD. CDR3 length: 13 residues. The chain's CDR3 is CAISQGRQETQYF. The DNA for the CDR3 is TGTGCCATCAGTCAGGGTCGTCAAGAGACCCAGTACTTC.

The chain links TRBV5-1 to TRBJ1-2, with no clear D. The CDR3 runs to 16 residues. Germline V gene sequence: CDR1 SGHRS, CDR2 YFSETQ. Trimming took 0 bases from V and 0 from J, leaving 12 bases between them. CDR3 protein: CASSLGGPDANYGYTF. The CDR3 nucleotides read TGCGCCAGCAGCTTGGGTGGGCCGGACGCTAACTATGGCTACACCTTC.

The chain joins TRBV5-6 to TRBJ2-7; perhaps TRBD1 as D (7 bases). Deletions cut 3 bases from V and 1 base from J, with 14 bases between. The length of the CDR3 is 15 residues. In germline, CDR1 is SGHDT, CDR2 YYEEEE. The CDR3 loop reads CASSSDRDFSYEQYF. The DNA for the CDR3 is TGTGCCAGCAGCTCTGACAGGGACTTTTCCTACGAGCAGTACTTC.